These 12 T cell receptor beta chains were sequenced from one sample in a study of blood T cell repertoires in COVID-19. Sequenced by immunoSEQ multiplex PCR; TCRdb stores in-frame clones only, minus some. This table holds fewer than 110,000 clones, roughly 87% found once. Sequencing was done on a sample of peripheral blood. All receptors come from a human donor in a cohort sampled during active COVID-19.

CDR3 sequence (DNA): TGTGCCAGTAGTATAGTGTGGGCTTCCGGGACAGAGAACTATGGCTACACCTTC. Its translation is CASSIVWASGTENYGYTF. This chain uses TRBV19 with TRBJ1-2, with TRBD1 identical over 7 bases. With V trimmed by 1 base and J by 2 bases, 13 bases remained unmatched. This CDR3 has 18 amino acids. From germline, CDR1 is LNHDA and CDR2 SQIVND (reference sequence).

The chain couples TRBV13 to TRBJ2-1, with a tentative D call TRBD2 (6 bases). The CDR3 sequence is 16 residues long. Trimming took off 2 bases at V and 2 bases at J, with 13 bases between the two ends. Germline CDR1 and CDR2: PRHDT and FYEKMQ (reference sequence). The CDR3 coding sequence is TGTGCCAGCAGCTTAACCCCGGCGGGGCCCTACAATGAGCAGTTCTTC. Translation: CASSLTPAGPYNEQFF.

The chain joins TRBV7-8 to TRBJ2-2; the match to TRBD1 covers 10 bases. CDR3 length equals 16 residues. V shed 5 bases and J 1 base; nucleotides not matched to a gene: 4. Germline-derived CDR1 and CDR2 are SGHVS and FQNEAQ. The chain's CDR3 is CASSRDRGQNTGELFF. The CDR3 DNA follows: TGTGCCAGCAGCAGAGACAGGGGGCAGAACACCGGGGAGCTGTTTTTT.

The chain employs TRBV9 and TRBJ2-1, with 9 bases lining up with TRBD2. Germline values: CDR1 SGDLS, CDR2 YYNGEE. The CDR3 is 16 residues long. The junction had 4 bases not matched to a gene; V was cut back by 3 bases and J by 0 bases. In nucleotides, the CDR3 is TGTGCCAGCAGCGCTCTTAGCGGGAGCTCCTACAATGAGCAGTTCTTC. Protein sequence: CASSALSGSSYNEQFF.

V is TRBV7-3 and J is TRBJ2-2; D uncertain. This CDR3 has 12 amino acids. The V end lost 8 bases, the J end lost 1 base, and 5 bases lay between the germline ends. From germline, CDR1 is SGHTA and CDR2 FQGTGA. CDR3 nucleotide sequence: TGTGCCAGCGTCGGGAACACCGGGGAGCTGTTTTTT. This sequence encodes CASVGNTGELFF.

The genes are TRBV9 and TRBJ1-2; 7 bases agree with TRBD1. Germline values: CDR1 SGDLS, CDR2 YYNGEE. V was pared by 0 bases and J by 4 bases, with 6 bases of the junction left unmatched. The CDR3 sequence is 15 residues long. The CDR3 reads CASSVELGTVYGYTF. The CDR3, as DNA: TGTGCCAGCAGCGTAGAGCTGGGGACAGTCTATGGCTACACCTTC.

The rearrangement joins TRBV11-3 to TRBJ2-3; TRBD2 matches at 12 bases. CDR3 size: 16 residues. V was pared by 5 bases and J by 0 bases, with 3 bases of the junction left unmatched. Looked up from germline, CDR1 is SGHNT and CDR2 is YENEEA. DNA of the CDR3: TGTGCCAGCAGCCTCGGGACTAGCGGGAGCACAGATACGCAGTATTTT. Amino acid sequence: CASSLGTSGSTDTQYF.

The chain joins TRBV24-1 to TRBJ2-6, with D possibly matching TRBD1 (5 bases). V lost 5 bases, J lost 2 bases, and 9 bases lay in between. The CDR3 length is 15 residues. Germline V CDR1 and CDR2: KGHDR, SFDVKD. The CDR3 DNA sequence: TGTGCCACCAGTGCAGGGCCACCTGGGGCCAACGTCCTGACTTTC. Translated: CATSAGPPGANVLTF.

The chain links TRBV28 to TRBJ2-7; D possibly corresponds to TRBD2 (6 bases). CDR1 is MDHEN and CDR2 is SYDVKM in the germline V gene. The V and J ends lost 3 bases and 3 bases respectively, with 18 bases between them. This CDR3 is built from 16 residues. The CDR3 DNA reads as TGTGCCAGCAGTTTTCATCGGCGGGATCGGAGCTACGAGCAGTACTTC. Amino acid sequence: CASSFHRRDRSYEQYF.

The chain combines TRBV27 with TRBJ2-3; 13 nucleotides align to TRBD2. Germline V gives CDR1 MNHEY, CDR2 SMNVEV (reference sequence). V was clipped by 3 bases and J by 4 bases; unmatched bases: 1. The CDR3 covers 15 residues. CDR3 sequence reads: CASSFGLAGADTQYF. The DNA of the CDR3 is TGTGCCAGCAGTTTCGGACTAGCGGGAGCAGATACGCAGTATTTT.

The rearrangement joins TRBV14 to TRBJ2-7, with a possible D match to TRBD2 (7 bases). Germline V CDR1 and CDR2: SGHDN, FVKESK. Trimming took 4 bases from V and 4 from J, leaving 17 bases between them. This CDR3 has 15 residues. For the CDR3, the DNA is TGTGCCAGCAGCCCCCTAAGGGGGGGGCCGTACGAGCAGTACTTC. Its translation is CASSPLRGGPYEQYF. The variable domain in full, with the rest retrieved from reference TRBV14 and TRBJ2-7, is EAGVTQFPSHSVIEKGQTVTLRCDPISGHDNLYWYRRVMGKEIKFLLHFVKESKQDESGMPNNRFLAERTGGTYSTLKVQPAELEDSGVYFCASSPLRGGPYEQYFGPGTRLTVT.

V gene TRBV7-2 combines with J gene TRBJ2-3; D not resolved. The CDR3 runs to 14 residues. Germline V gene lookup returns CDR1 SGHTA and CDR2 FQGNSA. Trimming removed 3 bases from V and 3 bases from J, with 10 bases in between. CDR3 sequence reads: CASSFVRNTDTQYF. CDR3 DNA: TGTGCCAGCAGCTTTGTGCGGAATACAGATACGCAGTATTTT.